The subject of this entry is one T cell receptor beta chain. The antigen is not known. Trimming stripped 2 bases from V and 5 bases from J, with 18 bases between. Germline CDR1 reads SEHNR; CDR2 reads FQNEAQ (reference sequence). This CDR3 is 16 amino acids long. This specimen belongs to a study of T cell responses to AZD1222 COVID-19 vaccine. The data were produced by immunoSEQ multiplex PCR, yet TCRdb's version contains in-frame clones alone and is incomplete. The table shows about 80,000 clones, with approximately 83% occurring only once. Study-wide results and caveats: White British ancestry dominated among donors, who included more females, and clonal diversity was possibly underestimated. Nearly half of the spike-specific TCRs reportedly recognize variant regions that carry no mutations. In all cases, repertoires were sampled only after the peak T cell response.

This sequence was found in an adult who received the AZD1222 COVID-19 vaccine. The sample consisted of peripheral blood, taken 28 days after the second AZD1222 dose. The chain has TRBV7-9 and TRBJ2-5; D is possibly TRBD2 (6 bases). CDR3 protein: CASSLSSSEGEETQYF. The CDR3 DNA is TGTGCCAGCAGCTTAAGCTCGTCGGAGGGTGAGGAGACCCAGTACTTC.